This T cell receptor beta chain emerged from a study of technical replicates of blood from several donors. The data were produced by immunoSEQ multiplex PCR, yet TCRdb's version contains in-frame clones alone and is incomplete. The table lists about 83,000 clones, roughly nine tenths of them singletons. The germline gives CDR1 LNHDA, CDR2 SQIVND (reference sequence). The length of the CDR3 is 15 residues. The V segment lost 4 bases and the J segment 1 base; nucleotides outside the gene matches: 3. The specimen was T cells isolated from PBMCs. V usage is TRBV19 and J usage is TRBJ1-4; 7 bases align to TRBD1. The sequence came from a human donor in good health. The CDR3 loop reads CASSRGDRTNEKLFF. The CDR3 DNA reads TGTGCCAGTAGTAGGGGGGACAGAACTAATGAAAAACTGTTTTTT.